This TCR beta chain is from a study of beta chain features in type 1 diabetes. Study at large: Across the samples, roughly 98,000,000 sorted cells were examined in total.

Trimming shortened V by 3 bases and J by 6 bases, and 27 bases separated the two germline ends. Germline lookup yields CDR1 LNHDA and CDR2 SQIVND (reference sequence). The CDR3 loop spans 18 amino acids. As to this clone: Its specificity is not known.

Via CD45RO/CCR7/CD25/CD127/CD95/CD27, cells of the CD4+ naive, central memory, regulatory and stem cell-like memory subsets were sorted. Study-wide points: Compared to healthy donors, patients appeared to have naive, central memory and Treg TCRB repertoires that were more alike. Sequencing from cDNA could over-represent high-TCR-expressing cells. Significant though moderate, a shortening of TCRB CDR3s appeared in all four CD4+ subsets of Type 1 diabetes patients.

All of the isolated RNA was reverse transcribed, so expressed TCRB transcripts were sequenced. Assay: immunoSEQ multiplex PCR; the TCRdb copy retains only in-frame clones and omits some. The sample has about 370,000 clones, over 9% seen once. This sequence joins TRBV19 and TRBJ2-7; D perhaps matches TRBD1 (5 bases). Specimen: central memory CD4+ T cells from blood. The TCR sequence derives from a man aged 30-40 years with type 1 diabetes. The CDR3 DNA is TGTGCCAGTAGTATTAAAAGCCTTGGGGCAGGGAAACTTTCCGAGCAGTACTTC. Translation gives CASSIKSLGAGKLSEQYF.